The 20 T cell receptor beta chains in this list originate from one sample, sequenced in a study of somatic mutations in cytotoxic T cells in rheumatoid arthritis. Sequencing used immunoSEQ multiplex PCR; TCRdb keeps in-frame clones, though not all of them. The sample has around 29,000 clones; around 86% are singletons. Sample: CD8+ T cells sorted from blood. These receptors were obtained from an adult with rheumatoid arthritis.

V is TRBV5-6 and J is TRBJ1-4; TRBD1 agrees at 9 bases. CDR1 and CDR2 from the germline V gene are SGHDT and YYEEEE. The ends lost 3 bases at V and 6 bases at J; junction bases unmatched: 3. This CDR3 has 14 amino acids. Here the CDR3 reads CASSSGQGYEKLFF. The CDR3, as DNA: TGTGCCAGCAGCTCCGGACAGGGGTATGAAAAACTGTTTTTT.

CDR3 amino acids: CASKGLAGVTDTQYF. CDR3 nucleotides: TGTGCCAGTAAGGGACTAGCGGGAGTTACAGATACGCAGTATTTT. The chain joins TRBV19 to TRBJ2-3, with TRBD2 identical over 14 bases. The CDR3 sequence is 15 residues long. CDR1 is LNHDA, CDR2 SQIVND, per germline (reference sequence). The trim removed 7 bases at V and 3 bases at J, leaving 3 bases unmatched.

The chain joins TRBV27 to TRBJ1-1, with D unresolved. This CDR3 is built from 13 residues. Trimming removed 3 bases from V and 4 bases from J, with 9 bases in between. Germline V lookup: CDR1 MNHEY, CDR2 SMNVEV (reference sequence). CDR3 nucleotides: TGTGCCAGCAGTTTTAGTAGGGTCACTGAAGCTTTCTTT. Encoded protein: CASSFSRVTEAFF.

CDR3 sequence: CASSLRGGAYEQFF. CDR3 nucleotide sequence: TGCGCCAGCAGCTTACGCGGGGGGGCCTATGAGCAGTTCTTC. The J gene is TRBJ2-1, the V gene TRBV5-1; 9 nucleotides line up with TRBD2. The CDR3 has 14 amino acids. The germline V gene encodes CDR1 SGHRS and CDR2 YFSETQ. With V trimmed by 2 bases and J by 8 bases, 5 bases remained unmatched. Full variable domain (missing parts from reference TRBV5-1 and TRBJ2-1): KAGVTQTPRYLIKTRGQQVTLSCSPISGHRSVSWYQQTPGQGLQFLFEYFSETQRNKGNFPGRFSGRQFSNSRSEMNVSTLELGDSALYLCASSLRGGAYEQFFGPGTRLTVL.

The chain is built from TRBV27 and TRBJ2-3; the D is unclear. V lost 2 bases, J lost 4 bases, and 10 bases lay in between. The CDR3 contains 14 residues. Germline CDR1 MNHEY, CDR2 SMNVEV (reference sequence). The chain's CDR3 is CASSLDGYPDTQYF. CDR3 DNA sequence: TGTGCCAGCAGTTTAGACGGGTACCCAGATACGCAGTATTTT.

This clone was recorded only once. V usage is TRBV9 and J usage is TRBJ2-5, with D unresolved. Germline V gene lookup returns CDR1 SGDLS and CDR2 YYNGEE. This CDR3 is 15 amino acids long. Between the trimmed V and J ends, which lost 5 bases and 2 bases, there was a span of 16 bases. CDR3 bases: TGTGCCAGCAGTCCCACACTGGGGTTACAAGAGACCCAGTACTTC. Protein sequence: CASSPTLGLQETQYF.

The chain employs TRBV18 and TRBJ2-3; 10 positions agree with TRBD2. The CDR3 covers 15 residues. Germline V gene sequence: CDR1 KGHSH, CDR2 LQKENI. V lost 6 bases, J lost 4 bases, and 7 bases stayed unmatched. CDR3 coding DNA: TGTGCCAGCTCCCCTAGCGGGGGCACTCCAGATACGCAGTATTTT. This codes for CASSPSGGTPDTQYF.

The chain has TRBV30 and TRBJ2-7; no firm D call. CDR3 length equals 11 residues. Per the germline V gene, CDR1 is GTSNPN and CDR2 is SVGIG (reference sequence). The germline V and J ends were trimmed by 2 bases and 4 bases, with 6 bases remaining between them. CDR3 sequence (DNA): TGTGCCTGGAGTCCCAAGTACGAGCAGTACTTC. It encodes CAWSPKYEQYF.

The V gene is TRBV4-1, the J gene TRBJ2-7; D gene uncertain. Germline V gene data show CDR1 as MGHRA and CDR2 as YSYEKL. There are 12 residues in the CDR3. V dropped 1 base and J dropped 7 bases, with 8 bases sitting between them. For the CDR3, the DNA is TGCGCCAGCAGCCAAGGGGAAGGGGAGCAGTACTTC. This translates into CASSQGEGEQYF.

This chain uses TRBV30 with TRBJ2-1; D gene uncertain. The CDR3 covers 13 residues. Trimming took 0 bases from V and 7 from J, leaving 10 bases between them. Germline lookup yields CDR1 GTSNPN and CDR2 SVGIG (reference sequence). CDR3 residues: CAWSVWLGNEQFF. The CDR3 nucleotides read TGTGCCTGGAGTGTATGGTTGGGGAATGAGCAGTTCTTC.

V gene TRBV14 combines with J gene TRBJ2-5; no firm D call. The tail of the sequence fits TRBJ2-7 better, so the J call may be wrong. The CDR3 loop spans 14 amino acids. Germline lookup yields CDR1 SGHDN and CDR2 FVKESK. As DNA, the CDR3 is TGTGCCAGCAGCCACGGGTCCCCGTCCTACGAGCAGTACTTC. It yields the protein CASSHGSPSYEQYF.

The chain combines TRBV7-8 with TRBJ1-5; TRBD1 is a possible D gene (5 bases). Trimming removed 6 bases at V and 3 bases at J, with 18 bases between. From germline, CDR1 is SGHVS and CDR2 FQNEAQ. The CDR3 contains 16 residues. The CDR3 DNA reads TGTGCCAGCAGGATTACGGGACGGGGGACCAATCAGCCCCAGCATTTT. This codes for CASRITGRGTNQPQHF.

The rearrangement joins TRBV6-1 to TRBJ1-4; D is possibly TRBD1 (5 bases). CDR3 length: 14 residues. CDR1 and CDR2 (germline): MNHNS, SASEGT. V was cut by 6 bases and J by 2 bases, with 10 bases left in between. CDR3 loop: CASRIQVTNEKLFF. As DNA, the CDR3 is TGTGCCAGCAGGATACAGGTGACTAATGAAAAACTGTTTTTT.

The rearrangement links TRBV5-5 to TRBJ2-7; either TRBD1 or TRBD2 may supply D (5 bases each). The CDR3 spans 15 residues. Trimming shortened V by 1 base and J by 2 bases, and 13 bases separated the two germline ends. CDR1 is SGHKS and CDR2 is YYEKEE in the germline V gene (reference sequence). The CDR3 DNA reads TGTGCCAGCAGCTTGAACCCGGGACGGACCTACGAGCAGTACTTC. Translation gives CASSLNPGRTYEQYF.

This clone was observed a few times. The genes are TRBV6-9 and TRBJ2-7; 10 bases fit TRBD2. Germline CDR1 reads MNHGY; CDR2 reads SVAAGI. This CDR3 spans 17 amino acids. J was trimmed by 7 bases and V by 5 bases; bases with no gene match: 17. CDR3 in amino acids: CASSQDAASGRIEEQYF. CDR3 nucleotides: TGTGCCAGCAGTCAGGACGCGGCTAGCGGGAGAATAGAAGAGCAGTACTTC.

In this sample, this clone turned up a few times. J is TRBJ2-7 and V is TRBV10-3; D perhaps matches TRBD2 (5 bases). The CDR3 is 13 residues long. The germline CDR1 and CDR2 sequences are ENHRY and SYGVKD. Trimming took 4 bases from V and 1 from J, leaving 8 bases between them. CDR3 in DNA: TGTGCCATCAGTGTAGCGCCGTCCTACGAGCAGTACTTC. Encoded protein: CAISVAPSYEQYF.

V and J are TRBV5-8 and TRBJ1-2; weak D call: TRBD1 (5 bases). With 4 bases removed from V and 3 bases from J, the gap between germline ends came to 13 bases. The CDR3 runs 14 residues. The germline CDR1 and CDR2 sequences are SGHTS and YDEGEE. CDR3 residues: CASSPGTDHYGYTF. The CDR3 DNA is TGTGCCAGCAGCCCCGGGACCGACCACTATGGCTACACCTTC.

The V and J genes are TRBV27 and TRBJ1-1; D is possibly TRBD1 (5 bases). V lost 8 bases and J 8 bases, leaving 18 bases between the germline ends. The CDR3 runs to 13 residues. Germline assignment: CDR1 MNHEY and CDR2 SMNVEV (reference sequence). The CDR3 region has the DNA TGTGCCAGCGGCAGGGTAGAGCGCAGAGAAGCTTTCTTT. Translated: CASGRVERREAFF.

The chain joins TRBV29-1 to TRBJ2-5; 8 bases map to TRBD1. This CDR3 has 14 residues. Trimming took 6 bases from V and 5 from J; bases not matched to a gene: 11. Looked up from germline, CDR1 is SQVTM and CDR2 is ANQGSEA. The CDR3 reads CSVQTTGARETQYF. CDR3 DNA sequence: TGCAGCGTCCAAACGACAGGGGCTCGGGAGACCCAGTACTTC.

The chain links TRBV7-6 to TRBJ1-1; 7 bases fit TRBD1. The CDR3 runs 16 residues. Trimming took 1 base from V and 4 from J; bases not matched to a gene: 9. Germline V gene lookup returns CDR1 SGHVS and CDR2 FNYEAQ. CDR3 loop: CASSLELQGSSTEAFF. The CDR3 bases are TGTGCCAGCAGCTTAGAGTTACAGGGGTCGAGCACTGAAGCTTTCTTT.